Listed here are 4 T cell receptor beta chains from one sample, sequenced in a study of blood T cells in healthy people across ages. Combining a sample-barcoded 5' primer with a J-beta primer mix, a second PCR ran for roughly 6 to 12 cycles. TCRdb used MiXCR to reprocess the 5' RACE reads, holding one entry per CDR3 protein. Of more than 750,000 distinct CDR3 sequences listed, 25% to 35% are singletons. Another study also made use of these data, one on T cells of mothers and their children.

Sequencing was done on a sample of blood. The receptors stem from a woman between 40 and 55 years old in good health.

The chain carries TRBV18 and TRBJ2-7; D gene ambiguous. The CDR3 consists of 15 residues. Germline V lookup: CDR1 KGHSH, CDR2 LQKENI. V shed 4 bases and J shed 0 bases, with 13 bases lying between them. In nucleotides, the CDR3 is TGTGCCAGCTCACGGTCCGGGCTAAGCTCCTACGAGCAGTACTTC. This codes for CASSRSGLSSYEQYF. The whole variable domain, filled in from reference TRBV18 and TRBJ2-7, reads NAGVMQNPRHLVRRRGQEARLRCSPMKGHSHVYWYRQLPEEGLKFMVYLQKENIIDESGMPKERFSAEFPKEGPSILRIQQVVRGDSAAYFCASSRSGLSSYEQYFGPGTRLTVT.

For this clonotype: The junction differs from germline at one of its ends, possibly a read error. This chain joins TRBV24-1 and TRBJ1-2; a possible D gene is TRBD1 (6 bases). The CDR3 has 14 residues. Germline V CDR1 and CDR2: KGHDR, SFDVKD. CDR3 loop: CTTSDQQGGYGYTF. DNA of the CDR3: TGTACCACCAGTGATCAACAGGGAGGGTATGGCTACACCTTC.

This clonotype was observed at least ten times. The chain uses TRBV5-1 and TRBJ2-7, with D possibly matching TRBD2 (6 bases). Germline assignment: CDR1 SGHRS and CDR2 YFSETQ. The CDR3 sequence is 16 residues long. Trimming left V 0 bases short and J 0 bases short, with 13 bases between. CDR3 sequence: CASSLASGASSYEQYF. In nucleotides, the CDR3 is TGCGCCAGCAGCTTGGCCTCGGGAGCTAGCTCCTACGAGCAGTACTTC.

The chain couples TRBV12-3 or TRBV12-4 to TRBJ1-2; 7 nucleotides line up with TRBD1. Trimming cost V 4 bases and J 6 bases; bases outside gene matches: 8. This CDR3 has 14 residues. The DNA for the CDR3 is TGTGCCAGCAGTTCGACAGGGTCAATAGATGGCTACACCTTC. Translated, it gives CASSSTGSIDGYTF.